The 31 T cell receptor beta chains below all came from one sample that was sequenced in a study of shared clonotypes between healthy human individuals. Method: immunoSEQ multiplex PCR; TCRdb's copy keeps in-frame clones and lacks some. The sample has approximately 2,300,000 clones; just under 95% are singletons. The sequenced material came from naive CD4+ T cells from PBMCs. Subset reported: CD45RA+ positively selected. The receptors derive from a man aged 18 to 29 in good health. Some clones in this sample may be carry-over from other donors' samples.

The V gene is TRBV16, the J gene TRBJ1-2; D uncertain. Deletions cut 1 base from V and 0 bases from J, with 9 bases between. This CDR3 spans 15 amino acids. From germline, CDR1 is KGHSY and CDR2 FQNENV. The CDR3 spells CASSQYKDTNYGYTF. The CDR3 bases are TGTGCCAGCAGCCAATATAAGGATACTAACTATGGCTACACCTTC.

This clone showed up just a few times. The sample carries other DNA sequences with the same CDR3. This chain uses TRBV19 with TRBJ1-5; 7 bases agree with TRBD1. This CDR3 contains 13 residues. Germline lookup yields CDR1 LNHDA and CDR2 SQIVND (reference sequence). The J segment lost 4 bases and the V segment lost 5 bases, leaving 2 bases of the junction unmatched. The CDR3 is CASSPDRNQPQHF. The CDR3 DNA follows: TGTGCCAGTAGTCCGGACAGGAATCAGCCCCAGCATTTT. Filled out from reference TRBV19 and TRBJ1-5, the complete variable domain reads DGGITQSPKYLFRKEGQNVTLSCEQNLNHDAMYWYRQDPGQGLRLIYYSQIVNDFQKGDIAEGYSVSREKKESFPLTVTSAQKNPTAFYLCASSPDRNQPQHFGDGTRLSIL.

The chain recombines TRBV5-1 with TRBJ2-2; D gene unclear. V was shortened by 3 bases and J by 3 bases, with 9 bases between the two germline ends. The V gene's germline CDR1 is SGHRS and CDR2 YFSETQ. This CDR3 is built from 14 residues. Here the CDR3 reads CASSWKGDTGELFF. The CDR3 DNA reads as TGCGCCAGCAGCTGGAAGGGTGACACCGGGGAGCTGTTTTTT. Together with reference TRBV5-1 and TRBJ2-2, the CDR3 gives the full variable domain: KAGVTQTPRYLIKTRGQQVTLSCSPISGHRSVSWYQQTPGQGLQFLFEYFSETQRNKGNFPGRFSGRQFSNSRSEMNVSTLELGDSALYLCASSWKGDTGELFFGEGSRLTVL.

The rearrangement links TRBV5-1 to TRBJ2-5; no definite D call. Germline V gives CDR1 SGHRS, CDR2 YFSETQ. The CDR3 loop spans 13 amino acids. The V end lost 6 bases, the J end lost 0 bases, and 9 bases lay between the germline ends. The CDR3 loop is CASKTPYQETQYF. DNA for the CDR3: TGCGCCAGCAAGACCCCGTACCAAGAGACCCAGTACTTC.

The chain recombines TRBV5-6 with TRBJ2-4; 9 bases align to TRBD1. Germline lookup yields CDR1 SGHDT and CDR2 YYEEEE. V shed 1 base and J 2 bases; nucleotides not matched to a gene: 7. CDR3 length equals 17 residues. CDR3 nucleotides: TGTGCCAGCAGCTTGCTCCCCGACAGGGGGTCCAAAAACATTCAGTACTTC. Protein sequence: CASSLLPDRGSKNIQYF.

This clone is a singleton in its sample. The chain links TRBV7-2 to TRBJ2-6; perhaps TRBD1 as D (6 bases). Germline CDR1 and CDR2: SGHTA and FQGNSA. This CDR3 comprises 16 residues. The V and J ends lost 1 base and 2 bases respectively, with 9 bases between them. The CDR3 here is CASSLGGGTGANVLTF. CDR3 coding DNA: TGTGCCAGCAGCTTAGGAGGGGGTACTGGGGCCAACGTCCTGACTTTC.

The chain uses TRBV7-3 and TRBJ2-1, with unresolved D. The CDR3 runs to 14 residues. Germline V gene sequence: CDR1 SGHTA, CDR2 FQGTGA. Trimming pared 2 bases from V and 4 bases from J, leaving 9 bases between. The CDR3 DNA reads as TGTGCCAGCAGCTTAGAAGGCACTTACAATGAGCAGTTCTTC. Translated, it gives CASSLEGTYNEQFF.

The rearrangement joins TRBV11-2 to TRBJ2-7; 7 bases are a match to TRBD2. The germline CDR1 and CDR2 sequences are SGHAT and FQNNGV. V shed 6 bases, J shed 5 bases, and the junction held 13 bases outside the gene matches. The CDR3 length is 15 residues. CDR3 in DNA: TGTGCCAGCAGTCCTGGACTAGAAAGGTATAACGAGCAGTACTTC. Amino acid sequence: CASSPGLERYNEQYF.

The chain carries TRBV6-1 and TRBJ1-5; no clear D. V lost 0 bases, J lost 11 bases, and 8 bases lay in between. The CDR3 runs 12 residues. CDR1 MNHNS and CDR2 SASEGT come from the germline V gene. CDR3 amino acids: CASSEATASQHF. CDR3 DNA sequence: TGTGCCAGCAGTGAAGCCACAGCGTCCCAGCATTTT.

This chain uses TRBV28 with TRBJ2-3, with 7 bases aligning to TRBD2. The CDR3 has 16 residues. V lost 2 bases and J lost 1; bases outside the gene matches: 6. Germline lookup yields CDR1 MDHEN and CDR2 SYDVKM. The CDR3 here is CASSLHSGGGTDTQYF. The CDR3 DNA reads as TGTGCCAGCAGTTTACATTCGGGGGGTGGCACAGATACGCAGTATTTT.

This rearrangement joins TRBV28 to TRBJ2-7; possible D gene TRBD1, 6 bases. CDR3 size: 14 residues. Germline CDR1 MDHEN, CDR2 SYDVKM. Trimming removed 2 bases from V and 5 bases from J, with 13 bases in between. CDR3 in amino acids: CASSLQGTSHEQYF. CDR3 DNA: TGTGCCAGCAGTTTACAGGGGACGTCCCACGAGCAGTACTTC.

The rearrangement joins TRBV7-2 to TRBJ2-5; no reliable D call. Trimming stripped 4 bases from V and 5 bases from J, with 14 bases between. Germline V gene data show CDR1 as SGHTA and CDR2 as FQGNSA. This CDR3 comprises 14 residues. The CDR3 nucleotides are TGTGCCAGCAGCTCCCGGACGTTGAGTGAGACCCAGTACTTC. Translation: CASSSRTLSETQYF. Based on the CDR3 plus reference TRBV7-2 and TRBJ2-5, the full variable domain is GAGVSQSPSNKVTEKGKDVELRCDPISGHTALYWYRQSLGQGLEFLIYFQGNSAPDKSGLPSDRFSAERTGGSVSTLTIQRTQQEDSAVYLCASSSRTLSETQYFGPGTRLLVL.

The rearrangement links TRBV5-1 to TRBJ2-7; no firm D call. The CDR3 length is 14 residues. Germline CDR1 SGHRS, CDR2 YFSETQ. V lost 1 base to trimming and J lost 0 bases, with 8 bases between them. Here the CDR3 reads CASSLLSVSYEQYF. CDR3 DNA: TGCGCCAGCAGCTTGTTGTCGGTCTCCTACGAGCAGTACTTC.

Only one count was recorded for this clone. CDR3 region: CASSPDRGRLAQHF. The DNA for the CDR3 is TGTGCCAGCAGTCCTGACAGGGGGCGACTTGCCCAGCATTTT. V usage is TRBV6-5 and J usage is TRBJ1-5; 10 bases are shared with TRBD1. Germline CDR1 and CDR2: MNHEY and SVGAGI. There are 14 residues in the CDR3. Germline trimming cut 5 bases from V and 11 bases from J; bases unmatched to any gene: 9.

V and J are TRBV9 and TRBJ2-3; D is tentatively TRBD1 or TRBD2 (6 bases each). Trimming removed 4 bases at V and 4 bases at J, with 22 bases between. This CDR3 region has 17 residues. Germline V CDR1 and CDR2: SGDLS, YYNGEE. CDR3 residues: CASSTPGGGSGSDTQYF. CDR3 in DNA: TGTGCCAGCAGCACCCCAGGAGGGGGTTCGGGCTCAGATACGCAGTATTTT.

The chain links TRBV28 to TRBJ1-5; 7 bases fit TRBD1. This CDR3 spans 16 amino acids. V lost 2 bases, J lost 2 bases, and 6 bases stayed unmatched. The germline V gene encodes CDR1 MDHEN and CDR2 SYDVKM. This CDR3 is CASSLGGRGGNQPQHF. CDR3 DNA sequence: TGTGCCAGCAGTTTAGGGGGCAGGGGGGGCAATCAGCCCCAGCATTTT.

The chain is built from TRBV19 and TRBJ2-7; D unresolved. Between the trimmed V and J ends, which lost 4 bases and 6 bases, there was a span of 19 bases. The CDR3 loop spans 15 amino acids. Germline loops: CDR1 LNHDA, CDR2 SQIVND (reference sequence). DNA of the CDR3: TGTGCCAGTAGTAGAAGCGCCGCGACGACGGCCGAGCAGTACTTC. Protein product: CASSRSAATTAEQYF.

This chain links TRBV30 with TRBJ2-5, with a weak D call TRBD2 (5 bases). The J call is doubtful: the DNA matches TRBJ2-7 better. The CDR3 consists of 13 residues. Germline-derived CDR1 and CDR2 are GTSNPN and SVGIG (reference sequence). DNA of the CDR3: TGTGCCTCCTCCCCGGGAAGCTCCTACGAGCAGTACTTC. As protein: CASSPGSSYEQYF.

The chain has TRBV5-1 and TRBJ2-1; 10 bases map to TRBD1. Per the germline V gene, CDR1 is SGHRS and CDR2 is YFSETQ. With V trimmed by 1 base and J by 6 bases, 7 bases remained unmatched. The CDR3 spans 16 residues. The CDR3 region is CASSLTGQGVGNEQFF. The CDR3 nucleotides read TGCGCCAGCAGCTTGACTGGACAGGGGGTAGGCAATGAGCAGTTCTTC. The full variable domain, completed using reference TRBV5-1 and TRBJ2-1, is KAGVTQTPRYLIKTRGQQVTLSCSPISGHRSVSWYQQTPGQGLQFLFEYFSETQRNKGNFPGRFSGRQFSNSRSEMNVSTLELGDSALYLCASSLTGQGVGNEQFFGPGTRLTVL.

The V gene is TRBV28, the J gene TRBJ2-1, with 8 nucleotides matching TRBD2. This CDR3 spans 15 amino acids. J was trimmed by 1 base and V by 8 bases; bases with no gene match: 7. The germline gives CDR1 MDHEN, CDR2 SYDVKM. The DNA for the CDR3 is TGTGCCAGCGAGACAGCGGGAGCTTCCTACAATGAGCAGTTCTTC. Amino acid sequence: CASETAGASYNEQFF.

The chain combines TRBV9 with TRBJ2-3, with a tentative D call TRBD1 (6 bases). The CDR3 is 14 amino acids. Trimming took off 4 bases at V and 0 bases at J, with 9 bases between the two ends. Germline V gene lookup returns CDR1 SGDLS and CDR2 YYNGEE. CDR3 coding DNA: TGTGCCAGCAGCACGACAGGTAGCACAGATACGCAGTATTTT. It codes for CASSTTGSTDTQYF.

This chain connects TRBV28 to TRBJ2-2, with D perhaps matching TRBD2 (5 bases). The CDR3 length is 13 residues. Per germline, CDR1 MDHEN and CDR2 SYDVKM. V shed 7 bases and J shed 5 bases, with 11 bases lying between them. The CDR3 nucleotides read TGTGCCAGCACCCCCGGGATAACCGGGGAGCTGTTTTTT. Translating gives CASTPGITGELFF. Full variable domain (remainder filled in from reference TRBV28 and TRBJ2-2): DVKVTQSSRYLVKRTGEKVFLECVQDMDHENMFWYRQDPGLGLRLIYFSYDVKMKEKGDIPEGYSVSREKKERFSLILESASTNQTSMYLCASTPGITGELFFGEGSRLTVL.

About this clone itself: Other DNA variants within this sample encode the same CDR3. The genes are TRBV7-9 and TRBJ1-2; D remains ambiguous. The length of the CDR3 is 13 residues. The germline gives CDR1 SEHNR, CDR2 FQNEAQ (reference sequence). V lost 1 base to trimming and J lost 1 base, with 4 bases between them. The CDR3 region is CASSLDGNYGYTF. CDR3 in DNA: TGTGCCAGCAGCTTAGACGGTAACTATGGCTACACCTTC.

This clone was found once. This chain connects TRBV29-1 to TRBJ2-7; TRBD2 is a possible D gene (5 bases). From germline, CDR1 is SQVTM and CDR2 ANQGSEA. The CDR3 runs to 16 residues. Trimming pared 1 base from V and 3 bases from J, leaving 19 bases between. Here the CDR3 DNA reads TGCAGCGTTGAAGGGTTAAGCGGCGGAGCCGTCTACGAGCAGTACTTC. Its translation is CSVEGLSGGAVYEQYF.

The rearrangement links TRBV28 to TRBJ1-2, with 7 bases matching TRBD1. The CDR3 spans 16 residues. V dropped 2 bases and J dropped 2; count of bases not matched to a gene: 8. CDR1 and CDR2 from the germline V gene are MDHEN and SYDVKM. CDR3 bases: TGTGCCAGCAGTTTAAGTGCGGACAGGAGGAACTATGGCTACACCTTC. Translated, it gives CASSLSADRRNYGYTF.

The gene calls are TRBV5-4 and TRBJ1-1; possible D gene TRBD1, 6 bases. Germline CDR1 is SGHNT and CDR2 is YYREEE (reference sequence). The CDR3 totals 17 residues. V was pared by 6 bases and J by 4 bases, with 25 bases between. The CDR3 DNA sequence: TGTGCCAGCACCCCGTATGGCAGGGGCGACGTCGGCACTGAAGCTTTCTTT. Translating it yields CASTPYGRGDVGTEAFF.

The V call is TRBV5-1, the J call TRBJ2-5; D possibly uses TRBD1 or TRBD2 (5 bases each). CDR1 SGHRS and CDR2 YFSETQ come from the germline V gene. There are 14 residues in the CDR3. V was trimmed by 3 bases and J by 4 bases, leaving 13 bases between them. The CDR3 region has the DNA TGCGCCAGCAGCTCGGACTGGGGGAGAGAGACCCAGTACTTC. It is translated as CASSSDWGRETQYF.

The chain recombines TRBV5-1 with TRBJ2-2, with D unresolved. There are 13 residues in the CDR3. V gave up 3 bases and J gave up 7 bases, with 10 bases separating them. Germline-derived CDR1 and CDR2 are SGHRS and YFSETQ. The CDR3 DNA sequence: TGCGCCAGCAGCTGGCCTTTGGGCGGGGAGCTGTTTTTT. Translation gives CASSWPLGGELFF.

Here the CDR3 reads CASSELPRYVYEQYF. DNA for the CDR3: TGTGCCAGCAGTGAACTTCCCAGGTACGTTTACGAGCAGTACTTC. The V gene is TRBV2, the J gene TRBJ2-7; the D is unclear. The V gene's germline CDR1 is SNHLY and CDR2 FYNNEI. Trimming cost V 2 bases and J 4 bases, with 15 bases left between them. The CDR3 has 15 amino acids.

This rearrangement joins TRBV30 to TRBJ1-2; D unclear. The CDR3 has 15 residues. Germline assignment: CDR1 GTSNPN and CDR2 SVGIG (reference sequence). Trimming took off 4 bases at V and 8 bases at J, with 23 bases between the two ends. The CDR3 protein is CAWIPHFVSLGGYTF. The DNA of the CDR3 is TGTGCCTGGATTCCCCACTTCGTATCTCTGGGGGGCTACACCTTC.

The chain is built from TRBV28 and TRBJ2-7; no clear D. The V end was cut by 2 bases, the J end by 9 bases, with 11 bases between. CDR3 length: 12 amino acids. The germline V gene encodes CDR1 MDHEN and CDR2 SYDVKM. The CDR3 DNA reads TGTGCCAGCAGTTTACTCCCCGTGGGGCAGTACTTC. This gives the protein CASSLLPVGQYF.